This T cell receptor beta chain was captured by sequencing in a study of T cell repertoires in ileal Crohn's disease. This clone turned up a few times. Its matching antigen is unknown. Clones were read by immunoSEQ multiplex PCR, and TCRdb kept only the in-frame ones, dropping some. The data contain about 8,400 clones, around 81% of them singletons. Study observations and caveats: Mucosal expansions were suggested to be mainly CD8 T cells.

The CDR3 sequence is 17 residues long. Germline-derived CDR1 and CDR2 are SGHTA and FQGNSA. Trimming left V 5 bases short and J 0 bases short, with 19 bases between. The sequence was obtained from an adult with Crohn's disease. Sequenced input: ileal tissue. The chain has TRBV7-2 and TRBJ1-1; perhaps TRBD1 as D (6 bases). The CDR3 loop reads CASSLRSDSNLNTEAFF. The CDR3 nucleotides are TGTGCCAGCAGCCTCCGTTCGGACAGCAACTTGAACACTGAAGCTTTCTTT.